The 26 T cell receptor beta chains presented below share a single source sample, sequenced in a study of cytomegalovirus exposure and HLA in healthy donors. The PCR ran on 60 Vbeta and 13 Jbeta primers. Using immunoSEQ multiplex PCR, the repertoire was profiled, and TCRdb retains in-frame clones only, with some absent. The sample has about 96,000 clones. The sequenced material came from PBMCs. All receptors derive from a woman aged 25-40 years in good health and CMV-seronegative.

The gene calls are TRBV5-4 and TRBJ2-3, with 8 bases that match TRBD2. Looked up from germline, CDR1 is SGHNT and CDR2 is YYREEE (reference sequence). V dropped 1 base and J dropped 4; count of bases not matched to a gene: 8. The length of the CDR3 is 16 residues. CDR3 region: CASSLSMSGSADTQYF. CDR3 nucleotide sequence: TGTGCCAGCAGCTTGTCGATGAGCGGGAGCGCAGATACGCAGTATTTT.

This chain connects TRBV6-1 to TRBJ1-2; D is perhaps TRBD1 (6 bases). Germline CDR1 is MNHNS and CDR2 is SASEGT. The CDR3 has 14 residues. The CDR3 DNA follows: TGTGCAGCCTACCGGGACATAGAGAACTATGGCTACACCTTC. Translated, it gives CAAYRDIENYGYTF.

This sequence joins TRBV6-1 and TRBJ1-1; D is ambiguous. The CDR3 spans 13 residues. Trimming left V 3 bases short and J 5 bases short, with 10 bases between. Germline V gene data show CDR1 as MNHNS and CDR2 as SASEGT. The CDR3 is CASSERVKTEAFF. In nucleotides, the CDR3 is TGTGCCAGCAGTGAGAGGGTCAAAACTGAAGCTTTCTTT.

The chain couples TRBV7-3 to TRBJ1-1; a possible D gene is TRBD1 (5 bases). V was shortened by 7 bases and J by 6 bases, with 18 bases between the two germline ends. Germline values: CDR1 SGHTA, CDR2 FQGTGA. The CDR3 consists of 14 residues. CDR3 DNA sequence: TGTGCCAGCAAGTCAATGCAGGGCAGTCCTGAAGCTTTCTTT. Protein product: CASKSMQGSPEAFF.

The CDR3 loop is CASSPTFGRDEQFF. The CDR3 nucleotides read TGTGCCAGTAGTCCGACCTTTGGGAGGGATGAGCAGTTCTTC. This chain links TRBV19 with TRBJ2-1; 7 positions agree with TRBD2. Germline V gene lookup returns CDR1 LNHDA and CDR2 SQIVND (reference sequence). The V gene end was trimmed by 5 bases and the J gene end by 8 bases; junction bases not matched to a gene: 9. The CDR3 runs 14 residues.

The CDR3 nucleotides are TGCGCCAGCACCCAGGGTTTGAGTACTGAAGCTTTCTTT. It is translated as CASTQGLSTEAFF. This chain links TRBV5-1 with TRBJ1-1, with TRBD1 as a possible D gene (5 bases). The CDR3 covers 13 residues. The V end was cut by 6 bases, the J end by 5 bases, with 14 bases between. Germline V CDR1 and CDR2: SGHRS, YFSETQ.

Here the CDR3 reads CASSLETGGIGELFF. CDR3 coding DNA: TGTGCCAGCAGCTTGGAGACAGGGGGAATCGGGGAGCTGTTTTTT. V and J are TRBV5-4 and TRBJ2-2; TRBD1 matches 9 bases. The CDR3 runs 15 residues. V lost 0 bases, J lost 7 bases, and 4 bases stayed unmatched. Germline loops: CDR1 SGHNT, CDR2 YYREEE (reference sequence).

The chain combines TRBV28 with TRBJ1-2; TRBD1 matches 8 bases. The germline CDR1 and CDR2 sequences are MDHEN and SYDVKM. The length of the CDR3 is 16 residues. V gave up 7 bases and J gave up 0 bases; unmatched junction bases: 10. The CDR3 protein is CASTETGDYPNYGYTF. CDR3 bases: TGTGCCAGCACCGAGACAGGGGACTATCCTAACTATGGCTACACCTTC.

This chain uses TRBV28 with TRBJ2-7; 9 nucleotides agree with TRBD1. V lost 6 bases and J lost 5; bases outside the gene matches: 14. The length of the CDR3 is 16 residues. The germline CDR1 and CDR2 sequences are MDHEN and SYDVKM. Here the CDR3 reads CASSRIPGQGRNEQYF. The CDR3 nucleotides read TGTGCCAGCAGCCGGATCCCGGGACAGGGTAGAAACGAGCAGTACTTC.

The gene calls are TRBV6-1 and TRBJ2-3; 9 bases map to TRBD1. Per germline, CDR1 MNHNS and CDR2 SASEGT. The length of the CDR3 is 17 residues. V lost 3 bases and J lost 4; bases outside the gene matches: 11. The CDR3 reads CASSDQYGTGSADTQYF. CDR3 nucleotide sequence: TGTGCCAGCAGTGACCAATACGGGACAGGGTCGGCAGATACGCAGTATTTT.

J is TRBJ2-1 and V is TRBV2; 7 nucleotides align to TRBD1. V was pared by 9 bases and J by 0 bases, with 5 bases of the junction left unmatched. CDR1 SNHLY and CDR2 FYNNEI come from the germline V gene. The CDR3 consists of 14 residues. CDR3 loop: CARGQLRSYNEQFF. The CDR3 bases are TGTGCCAGGGGACAGTTGCGCTCCTACAATGAGCAGTTCTTC. Full variable domain (rest looked up from reference TRBV2 and TRBJ2-1): EPEVTQTPSHQVTQMGQEVILRCVPISNHLYFYWYRQILGQKVEFLVSFYNNEISEKSEIFDDQFSVERPDGSNFTLKIRSTKLEDSAMYFCARGQLRSYNEQFFGPGTRLTVL.

The chain is built from TRBV15 and TRBJ2-3; 10 bases match TRBD2. V shed 4 bases and J 2 bases; nucleotides not matched to a gene: 6. Germline-derived CDR1 and CDR2 are LNHNV and YYDKDF (reference sequence). This CDR3 region has 16 residues. The CDR3 DNA follows: TGTGCCACCAGCACCCCCGGACTAGCGGTCACAGATACGCAGTATTTT. The encoded protein is CATSTPGLAVTDTQYF.

V usage is TRBV5-1 and J usage is TRBJ2-1, with 8 bases lining up with TRBD2. V lost 1 base to trimming and J lost 1 base; unmatched junction nucleotides: 7. The CDR3 runs 17 residues. The germline V gene has CDR1 SGHRS and CDR2 YFSETQ. The CDR3 DNA reads TGCGCCAGCAGCTTGACGGGGGGGGCAATGTCCTACAATGAGCAGTTCTTC. It codes for CASSLTGGAMSYNEQFF. Based on the CDR3 plus reference TRBV5-1 and TRBJ2-1, the full variable domain is KAGVTQTPRYLIKTRGQQVTLSCSPISGHRSVSWYQQTPGQGLQFLFEYFSETQRNKGNFPGRFSGRQFSNSRSEMNVSTLELGDSALYLCASSLTGGAMSYNEQFFGPGTRLTVL.

The genes are TRBV4-1 and TRBJ2-7; 9 nucleotides agree with TRBD2. J was trimmed by 3 bases and V by 3 bases; bases with no gene match: 6. The V gene's germline CDR1 is MGHRA and CDR2 YSYEKL. The CDR3 runs 15 residues. CDR3 protein: CASSQPGTSFYEQYF. The CDR3 nucleotides read TGCGCCAGCAGCCAGCCCGGGACTAGCTTCTACGAGCAGTACTTC.

The V gene is TRBV27, the J gene TRBJ2-7; 9 bases map to TRBD1. Germline assignment: CDR1 MNHEY and CDR2 SMNVEV (reference sequence). This CDR3 contains 17 residues. V lost 6 bases and J lost 0; bases outside the gene matches: 12. CDR3 residues: CASSPWSGTGFSYEQYF. In DNA, the CDR3 is TGTGCCAGCAGCCCCTGGTCGGGGACAGGGTTCTCCTACGAGCAGTACTTC.

This chain connects TRBV20-1 to TRBJ2-5; weak D call: TRBD1 (5 bases). The V gene's germline CDR1 is DFQATT and CDR2 SNEGSKA (reference sequence). The CDR3 covers 11 residues. V was clipped by 5 bases and J by 4 bases, with 8 bases between them. CDR3 bases: TGCAGTGCTTTGACAGCAGAGACCCAGTACTTC. Its translation: CSALTAETQYF.

V gene TRBV9 combines with J gene TRBJ2-5; 8 bases match TRBD1. CDR1 is SGDLS, CDR2 YYNGEE, per germline. J lost 8 bases, V lost 4 bases, and 10 bases had no gene match. The CDR3 has 14 amino acids. The CDR3 protein is CASSPNPTGETQYF. The DNA of the CDR3 is TGTGCCAGCAGCCCAAACCCGACAGGGGAAACCCAGTACTTC.

V usage is TRBV7-8 and J usage is TRBJ2-1; 7 bases line up with TRBD2. Germline loops: CDR1 SGHVS, CDR2 FQNEAQ. V was clipped by 5 bases and J by 8 bases; unmatched bases: 9. CDR3 length: 14 residues. The CDR3 reads CASSGSAGVDEQFF. The CDR3 DNA sequence: TGTGCCAGCAGCGGATCGGCGGGAGTCGATGAGCAGTTCTTC.

The CDR3, as DNA: TGTGCCAGCAGTCTACCCGGGGGAGGTAATTCACCCCTCCACTTT. It translates to CASSLPGGGNSPLHF. The chain uses TRBV25-1 and TRBJ1-6; TRBD1 might be the D (5 bases). CDR1 MGHDK and CDR2 SYGVNS come from the germline V gene. The CDR3 length is 15 residues. V was cut by 5 bases and J by 6 bases, with 14 bases left in between.

The chain employs TRBV9 and TRBJ2-7; D perhaps matches TRBD1 (5 bases). The CDR3 is made up of 13 amino acids. Trimming shortened V by 2 bases and J by 2 bases, and 8 bases separated the two germline ends. Germline CDR1 SGDLS, CDR2 YYNGEE. In nucleotides, the CDR3 is TGTGCCAGCAGCGTTGGGGCCGCCTACGAGCAGTACTTC. Its translation is CASSVGAAYEQYF.

CDR3 region: CASSEQVQETQYF. CDR3 sequence (DNA): TGTGCCAGCAGTGAACAGGTCCAAGAGACCCAGTACTTC. The chain combines TRBV6-1 with TRBJ2-5, with D unresolved. The germline gives CDR1 MNHNS, CDR2 SASEGT. The V end was cut by 2 bases, the J end by 1 base, with 5 bases between. The CDR3 length is 13 residues.

Here the CDR3 reads CASSPGGSNQPQHF. As DNA, the CDR3 is TGTGCCAGCAGCCCCGGGGGAAGCAATCAGCCCCAGCATTTT. V is TRBV7-8 and J is TRBJ1-5; D possibly corresponds to TRBD1 (5 bases). V was clipped by 5 bases and J by 1 base, with 9 bases between them. The CDR3 sequence is 14 residues long. Germline CDR1 is SGHVS and CDR2 is FQNEAQ.

The J gene is TRBJ1-5, the V gene TRBV29-1; D is ambiguous. The V end was cut by 6 bases, the J end by 4 bases, with 16 bases between. The CDR3 loop spans 14 amino acids. Germline CDR1 reads SQVTM; CDR2 reads ANQGSEA. CDR3 DNA: TGCAGCGTAGCTTATGACATTCGTAATCAGCCCCAGCATTTT. Its protein product is CSVAYDIRNQPQHF. Complete variable domain (other parts from reference TRBV29-1 and TRBJ1-5): SAVISQKPSRDICQRGTSLTIQCQVDSQVTMMFWYRQQPGQSLTLIATANQGSEATYESGFVIDKFPISRPNLTFSTLTVSNMSPEDSSIYLCSVAYDIRNQPQHFGDGTRLSIL.

The chain couples TRBV6-5 to TRBJ2-5; a weak D match, TRBD2 (5 bases). Trimming removed 6 bases at V and 11 bases at J, with 16 bases between. Per germline, CDR1 MNHEY and CDR2 SVGAGI. The CDR3 is made up of 12 amino acids. The CDR3 DNA follows: TGTGCCAGCAGCCAAGCGGCAAATGAGCAGTACTTC. Amino acid sequence: CASSQAANEQYF.

The chain links TRBV6-5 to TRBJ1-2; 7 positions agree with TRBD1. Unmatched junction bases numbered 2, after V lost 6 bases and J lost 4 bases. The CDR3 is made up of 12 amino acids. The germline V gene has CDR1 MNHEY and CDR2 SVGAGI. CDR3 protein: CASRGDSYGYTF. CDR3 bases: TGTGCCAGCAGGGGGGACAGCTATGGCTACACCTTC.

The chain is built from TRBV5-4 and TRBJ1-2; 8 bases are shared with TRBD1. V lost 0 bases to trimming and J lost 7 bases; unmatched junction nucleotides: 8. The germline gives CDR1 SGHNT, CDR2 YYREEE (reference sequence). CDR3 length equals 15 residues. The CDR3 nucleotides are TGTGCCAGCAGCTTGGCCTTGGACAGGGTAGTTGGCTACACCTTC. Protein: CASSLALDRVVGYTF.